These 31 T cell receptor beta chains came from one sample sequenced in a study of T cells in Graves' hyperthyroidism and ophthalmopathy. Amplified regions were TCR beta CDR3 sequences from RNA transcripts. First-round RT-PCR targeting the TCR CDR3 was performed with the HTBI primer set. One entry per CDR3 protein, called by TCRdb with MiXCR from the multiplex PCR reads. The sample has more than 550,000 distinct CDR3 sequences; just under 45% are singletons. The material sequenced was peripheral blood or thyroid tissue (not recorded which). The receptors stem from an adult man with Graves' disease, either hyperthyroidism or ophthalmopathy (not recorded which).

About this clonotype itself: A much larger clonotype is one base distant, so this may be a read error. The V gene is TRBV29-1, the J gene TRBJ1-4; D may be TRBD1 (5 bases). With 7 bases removed from V and 8 bases from J, the gap between germline ends came to 17 bases. This CDR3 comprises 13 residues. From germline, CDR1 is SQVTM and CDR2 ANQGSEA. The CDR3 DNA sequence: TGCAGCGGCGAGGGCAGGGCAAGGGAAAAACTGTTTTTT. Encoded protein: CSGEGRAREKLFF.

A remark on this clonotype: A read error is possible here, since a much larger clone lies one base away. This chain connects TRBV2 to TRBJ1-5; the D is unclear. The CDR3 runs to 15 residues. CDR1 is SNHLY, CDR2 FYNNEI, per germline. This chain's CDR3 is CASSENSLSNRPQHF. DNA of the CDR3: TGTGCCAGCAGTGAGAACAGCCTTAGCAATCGGCCCCAGCATTTT.

This clonotype was observed a handful of times. The chain combines TRBV7-8 with TRBJ1-1; D not certain. CDR1 and CDR2 from the germline V gene are SGHVS and FQNEAQ. This CDR3 contains 18 residues. V lost 2 bases and J lost 4, with 23 bases in between. CDR3 sequence (DNA): TGTGCCAGCAGCTTAAGCGGGCGCGCGGTGGTAGGGCGCACTGAAGCTTTCTTT. It specifies CASSLSGRAVVGRTEAFF.

The chain carries TRBV7-1 and TRBJ1-1; 9 positions agree with TRBD1. TRBV7-1 is classed as an ORF, of uncertain function. After removal of 3 bases from V and 0 bases from J, the junction contained 5 bases not matched to a gene. The CDR3 extends over 16 amino acids. CDR3 region: CASSSSRDRVNTEAFF. DNA of the CDR3: TGTGCCAGCAGCTCGTCCCGGGACAGGGTGAACACTGAAGCTTTCTTT.

This clonotype was observed a handful of times. The V and J genes are TRBV7-2 and TRBJ2-7; 8 bases line up with TRBD2. With 5 bases clipped from V and 3 bases from J, the junction kept 6 bases outside the gene matches. Germline V gives CDR1 SGHTA, CDR2 FQGNSA. CDR3 length: 14 residues. The DNA of the CDR3 is TGTGCCAGCAGCCCCTTAGCGGGGCGCTACGAGCAGTACTTC. The encoded protein is CASSPLAGRYEQYF.

This rearrangement joins TRBV10-2 to TRBJ2-7; TRBD2 might be the D (6 bases). V was trimmed by 3 bases and J by 2 bases, leaving 11 bases between them. The germline gives CDR1 WSHSY, CDR2 SAAADI. The CDR3 is made up of 14 amino acids. The CDR3 reads CASSDGGGTYEQYF. CDR3 DNA sequence: TGCGCCAGCAGTGATGGGGGAGGCACCTACGAGCAGTACTTC.

The V and J genes are TRBV7-8 and TRBJ1-1; D unclear. The CDR3 totals 12 residues. Trimming cost V 3 bases and J 10 bases, with 12 bases left between them. From germline, CDR1 is SGHVS and CDR2 FQNEAQ. Here the CDR3 reads CASSFGSSGAFF. The CDR3 DNA follows: TGTGCCAGCAGCTTCGGGAGTTCTGGAGCTTTCTTT.

In DNA form, the CDR3 reads TGCAGCTCACAGGGTAATGTTGGCAATCAGCCCCAGCATTTT. Its protein is CSSQGNVGNQPQHF. The V call is TRBV29-1, the J call TRBJ1-5; possible D gene TRBD1, 6 bases. CDR3 length: 14 amino acids. V was shortened by 8 bases and J by 2 bases, with 16 bases between the two germline ends. Germline CDR1 is SQVTM and CDR2 is ANQGSEA.

A note on this clonotype: Since no conserved phenylalanine or tryptophan closes the CDR3, a read error is the likely cause. This sequence joins TRBV7-3 and TRBJ1-1; TRBD1 matches at 8 bases. CDR3 length: 14 residues. Germline assignment: CDR1 SGHTA and CDR2 FQGTGA. V shed 3 bases and J 7 bases; nucleotides not matched to a gene: 7. The DNA for the CDR3 is TGTGCCAGCAGCTTTACAGGGGGAGGGAGTGAAGCTTTCTTA. It translates to CASSFTGGGSEAFL.

The chain links TRBV7-9 to TRBJ1-6, with a weak D call TRBD1 (6 bases). V lost 3 bases, J lost 0 bases, and 18 bases lay in between. CDR3 length: 19 residues. The germline V gene has CDR1 SEHNR and CDR2 FQNEAQ (reference sequence). The CDR3 region is CASSLDQGRGPSYNSPLHF. In DNA, the CDR3 is TGTGCCAGCAGCTTGGATCAGGGACGGGGGCCCTCCTATAATTCACCCCTCCACTTT.

The chain employs TRBV7-9 and TRBJ1-2; the match to TRBD1 covers 7 bases. CDR3 length: 16 residues. Germline V CDR1 and CDR2: SEHNR, FQNEAQ (reference sequence). Trimming cost V 5 bases and J 2 bases; bases outside gene matches: 11. CDR3 coding DNA: TGTGCCAGCAGCCCATGGACAGGCCGACTCAACTATGGCTACACCTTC. Encoded protein: CASSPWTGRLNYGYTF.

J is TRBJ1-2 and V is TRBV12-3 or TRBV12-4; 7 bases are shared with TRBD1. The CDR3 extends over 14 amino acids. V trimming: 3 bases; J trimming: 4 bases; junction bases outside the gene matches: 5. Here the CDR3 DNA reads TGTGCCAGCAGTTTTAGGGACAGTCGCTATGGCTACACCTTC. Protein product: CASSFRDSRYGYTF.

The chain recombines TRBV14 with TRBJ1-2; 7 bases agree with TRBD1. Germline lookup yields CDR1 SGHDN and CDR2 FVKESK. V lost 6 bases and J lost 1; bases outside the gene matches: 8. CDR3 length: 15 residues. The CDR3 DNA follows: TGTGCCAGCAGACCCTCGACAGGGCATAACTATGGCTACACCTTC. Protein product: CASRPSTGHNYGYTF. Based on the CDR3 plus reference TRBV14 and TRBJ1-2, the full variable domain is EAGVTQFPSHSVIEKGQTVTLRCDPISGHDNLYWYRRVMGKEIKFLLHFVKESKQDESGMPNNRFLAERTGGTYSTLKVQPAELEDSGVYFCASRPSTGHNYGYTFGSGTRLTVV.

V gene TRBV5-1 combines with J gene TRBJ2-5; D ambiguous. V was cut by 4 bases and J by 1 base, with 11 bases left in between. CDR1 is SGHRS and CDR2 is YFSETQ in the germline V gene. This CDR3 has 14 amino acids. The CDR3 nucleotides are TGCGCCAGCAGCGCTGGACCCAGCCAAGAGACCCAGTACTTC. The encoded protein is CASSAGPSQETQYF.

The J gene is TRBJ1-1, the V gene TRBV12-3 or TRBV12-4; D is perhaps TRBD1 (5 bases). Trimming cost V 5 bases and J 7 bases, with 11 bases left between them. This CDR3 region has 12 residues. The CDR3 DNA sequence: TGTGCCAGCAGTAGGGCAGGGAATGAAGCTTTCTTT. Translating it yields CASSRAGNEAFF.

CDR3 amino acids: CASGLGRINSPLHF. The CDR3 DNA is TGTGCTAGTGGTTTAGGGCGGATTAATTCACCCCTCCACTTT. The V gene is TRBV12-5, the J gene TRBJ1-6, with D unclear. Trimming pared 3 bases from V and 6 bases from J, leaving 9 bases between. The CDR3 consists of 14 residues. Germline values: CDR1 LGHNT, CDR2 FRNRAP.

Details on this clonotype: Here the CDR3 omits its conserved ending phenylalanine or tryptophan, so a read error is the likely source. The CDR3 protein is CASREGGDQTEAFL. For the CDR3, the DNA is TGTGCCAGTCGAGAGGGAGGGGATCAAACTGAAGCTTTCCTT. The V and J genes are TRBV19 and TRBJ1-1; tentative D call: TRBD1 (5 bases). Trimming left V 8 bases short and J 5 bases short, with 18 bases between. In germline, CDR1 is LNHDA, CDR2 SQIVND (reference sequence). The CDR3 covers 14 residues.

J is TRBJ2-7 and V is TRBV4-1; no reliable D call. Trimming removed 4 bases at V and 3 bases at J, with 16 bases between. Germline assignment: CDR1 MGHRA and CDR2 YSYEKL. The CDR3 spans 15 residues. CDR3 nucleotides: TGCGCCAGCAGCCCCCAAGGAGTAGGATACTACGAGCAGTACTTC. Protein sequence: CASSPQGVGYYEQYF.

This rearrangement joins TRBV10-3 to TRBJ1-1, with D perhaps matching TRBD1 (6 bases). The CDR3 covers 9 residues. V gave up 8 bases and J gave up 11 bases, with 9 bases separating them. Germline lookup yields CDR1 ENHRY and CDR2 SYGVKD. The DNA of the CDR3 is TGTGCCATCCGGACAGCGGCTTTCTTT. Translated: CAIRTAAFF.

Many counts were recorded for this clonotype. The chain carries TRBV7-8 and TRBJ1-6; D ambiguous. V was trimmed by 5 bases and J by 8 bases, leaving 10 bases between them. Germline CDR1 SGHVS, CDR2 FQNEAQ. This CDR3 spans 13 amino acids. The CDR3 nucleotides read TGTGCCAGCAGCCAAGCGCGGGATTCACCCCTCCACTTT. It is translated as CASSQARDSPLHF.

This clonotype was observed a handful of times. The chain carries TRBV12-3 or TRBV12-4 and TRBJ1-1; possibly TRBD1 for D (6 bases). V lost 7 bases and J 0 bases, leaving 12 bases between the germline ends. CDR3 length: 14 residues. In DNA, the CDR3 is TGTGCCAGCAATGGGGGCCGGATGAACACTGAAGCTTTCTTT. Translating gives CASNGGRMNTEAFF.

V gene TRBV20-1 combines with J gene TRBJ2-7; maybe TRBD2 (5 bases). Germline lookup yields CDR1 DFQATT and CDR2 SNEGSKA (reference sequence). The length of the CDR3 is 15 residues. V was cut by 6 bases and J by 2 bases, with 20 bases left in between. The CDR3 DNA reads as TGCAGTGCGCACCTTACTAGTTCCGGGGCCTACGAGCAGTACTTC. This encodes CSAHLTSSGAYEQYF.

The chain combines TRBV24-1 with TRBJ2-5; D may be TRBD2 (6 bases). Per germline, CDR1 KGHDR and CDR2 SFDVKD. Trimming took 3 bases from V and 4 from J, leaving 17 bases between them. The CDR3 has 16 residues. The CDR3 coding sequence is TGTGCCACCAGTGATGCAGGGCCCCTCGGGGGAGAGACCCAGTACTTC. It codes for CATSDAGPLGGETQYF.

The V and J genes are TRBV9 and TRBJ1-3; D is unresolved. The CDR3 length is 11 residues. V lost 2 bases to trimming and J lost 7 bases, with 4 bases between them. The germline V gene encodes CDR1 SGDLS and CDR2 YYNGEE. Here the CDR3 DNA reads TGTGCCAGCAGCGTGGGGAACACCATATATTTT. Encoded protein: CASSVGNTIYF.

In this sample, this clonotype turned up many times. The chain has TRBV7-6 and TRBJ2-2; a weak D match, TRBD1 (6 bases). Germline V gene data show CDR1 as SGHVS and CDR2 as FNYEAQ. The V end was cut by 4 bases, the J end by 4 bases, with 10 bases between. This CDR3 is 14 amino acids long. CDR3: CASSSQGRTGELFF. Here the CDR3 DNA reads TGTGCCAGCAGCTCACAGGGTCGCACCGGGGAGCTGTTTTTT.

Notes on this clonotype: An end of the junction does not agree with germline; a read error may underlie this. The rearrangement joins TRBV10-3 to TRBJ2-5; 7 bases line up with TRBD1. This CDR3 region has 14 residues. Germline V gene data show CDR1 as ENHRY and CDR2 as SYGVKD. The DNA of the CDR3 is TGTGCCAGCAGTGCCGGCGGACAGGAAGAGACCCAGTACTTC. Translated, it gives CASSAGGQEETQYF.

The chain employs TRBV9 and TRBJ2-2; D gene unclear. Germline values: CDR1 SGDLS, CDR2 YYNGEE. Trimming removed 0 bases from V and 6 bases from J, with 12 bases in between. The CDR3 sequence is 15 residues long. In DNA, the CDR3 is TGTGCCAGCAGCGTAGTCAACGGACCCTCCGGGGAGCTGTTTTTT. This sequence encodes CASSVVNGPSGELFF.

The V gene is TRBV29-1, the J gene TRBJ1-2; D gene unclear. Trimming took off 6 bases at V and 2 bases at J, with 13 bases between the two ends. The CDR3 has 13 amino acids. CDR1 and CDR2 from the germline V gene are SQVTM and ANQGSEA. The chain's CDR3 is CSVVSSGNYGYTF. The CDR3 region has the DNA TGCAGCGTAGTAAGCTCCGGAAACTATGGCTACACCTTC. The variable domain in full, with the rest retrieved from reference TRBV29-1 and TRBJ1-2, is SAVISQKPSRDICQRGTSLTIQCQVDSQVTMMFWYRQQPGQSLTLIATANQGSEATYESGFVIDKFPISRPNLTFSTLTVSNMSPEDSSIYLCSVVSSGNYGYTFGSGTRLTVV.

This sequence joins TRBV2 and TRBJ1-6; D remains unclear. The CDR3 runs to 15 residues. Trimming took off 3 bases at V and 7 bases at J, with 13 bases between the two ends. The V gene's germline CDR1 is SNHLY and CDR2 FYNNEI. The CDR3 sequence is CASSDLGLANSPLHF. DNA of the CDR3: TGTGCCAGCAGTGATTTAGGGCTGGCCAATTCACCCCTCCACTTT.

This clonotype was observed many times. The V call is TRBV15, the J call TRBJ1-2; the D gene is possibly TRBD1 (5 bases). Germline V gene lookup returns CDR1 LNHNV and CDR2 YYDKDF (reference sequence). The CDR3 loop spans 14 amino acids. Trimming shortened V by 0 bases and J by 4 bases, and 9 bases separated the two germline ends. CDR3 DNA sequence: TGTGCCACCAGCAGAGAGACAGCCTCCTATGGCTACACCTTC. It is translated as CATSRETASYGYTF.

The chain joins TRBV7-2 to TRBJ1-4, with 10 bases lining up with TRBD1. The J segment lost 4 bases and the V segment lost 6 bases, leaving 11 bases of the junction unmatched. The CDR3 has 17 residues. The V gene's germline CDR1 is SGHTA and CDR2 FQGNSA. This CDR3 reads CASRTFGTGAHNEKLFF. For the CDR3, the DNA is TGTGCCAGCAGGACCTTCGGGACAGGGGCCCATAATGAAAAACTGTTTTTT.